Listed here is a single TCR beta chain. Antigen unknown. Germline trimming cut 5 bases from V and 0 bases from J; bases unmatched to any gene: 1. The CDR3 is 14 amino acids. Germline values: CDR1 SGHRS, CDR2 YFSETQ. The data derive from a study of response to subunit inactivated influenza vaccine. Study-level points and caveats: It was the authors' suggestion that each seasonal influenza vaccination recruits few new T cells.

TCRdb re-derived calls from the RT-PCR reads in MiXCR, one entry per CDR3 protein. The data hold hundreds of thousands of distinct CDR3 sequences, with roughly 14% observed a single time. This clonotype was obtained from a man aged 50-59 years who received an inactivated influenza vaccine. The chain employs TRBV5-1 and TRBJ1-4; TRBD1 matches at 7 bases. The specimen was PBMCs from blood, collected roughly 12 days after vaccination. CDR3 loop: CASRGTATNEKLFF. The CDR3 nucleotides are TGCGCCAGCAGGGGGACAGCAACTAATGAAAAACTGTTTTTT.